Listed below are T cell receptor beta chains from one sample, sequenced in a study of T cell responses to AZD1222 COVID-19 vaccine. The protocol was immunoSEQ multiplex PCR, while the TCRdb copy is restricted to in-frame clones and leaves out a portion. The sample shows fewer than 120,000 clones, about 90% of them seen only once. This sample comprised peripheral blood, obtained on day 0 of AZD1222 vaccination. The receptors here all came from an adult in good health. Both conserved end residues are part of each CDR3. A D gene is named only where the DNA matches it firmly. Some rows mark clone size as missing; the rest say once, few, many or name a class of expanded clone.

length	V	J	size	D	DNA	CDR3
16	TRBV4-2	TRBJ1-2	NA	NA	TGTGCCAGCAGCCAAAATCGACAGCTTACGAACTATGGCTACACCTTC	CASSQNRQLTNYGYTF
14	TRBV28	TRBJ2-7	NA	NA	TGTGCCAGCAGCCCCGCCACGGGCTCCTACGAGCAGTACTTC	CASSPATGSYEQYF
15	TRBV7-2	TRBJ2-3	once	NA	TGTGCCAGCAGCTCCGGGCCCTACGGCGCAGATACGCAGTATTTT	CASSSGPYGADTQYF
16	TRBV19	TRBJ1-2	NA	TRBD1	TGTGCCAGTTCATGGGTGGACAGGACTACTAACTATGGCTACACCTTC	CASSWVDRTTNYGYTF
11	TRBV6-5	TRBJ2-3	few	NA	TGTGCCAGCAGGAGGACAGATACGCAGTATTTT	CASRRTDTQYF
13	TRBV28	TRBJ2-5	NA	TRBD1	TGTGCCAGCAGAACAGGGGGCGCTGAGACCCAGTACTTC	CASRTGGAETQYF
13	TRBV19	TRBJ1-1	NA	NA	TGTGCCAGTAGTACCAGATCCTACACTGAAGCTTTCTTT	CASSTRSYTEAFF
15	TRBV7-2	TRBJ2-5	NA	NA	TGTGCCAGCAGCTTTTATCCACCAGGGCAAGAGACCCAGTACTTC	CASSFYPPGQETQYF
15	TRBV25-1	TRBJ2-2	NA	NA	TGTGCCAGCAGGAATACCGGGACCTACACCGGGGAGCTGTTTTTT	CASRNTGTYTGELFF
15	TRBV14	TRBJ2-1	NA	TRBD2	TGTGCCAGCAGTTCGGGGGAGGGTCTGGGCAATGAGCAGTTCTTC	CASSSGEGLGNEQFF
16	TRBV9	TRBJ1-3	NA	NA	TGTGCCAGCAGCGTGGAGGGTAGGGGGGTTGGAAACACCATATATTTT	CASSVEGRGVGNTIYF
17	TRBV2	TRBJ1-1	NA	NA	TGTGCCAGCAGTGAAGCGCTCGGGCGGGGGGCGAGCTCTGAAGCTTTCTTT	CASSEALGRGASSEAFF
14	TRBV27	TRBJ2-7	NA	NA	TGTGCCAGCAGTTTATCGTCCCTGGGGACAGAGCAGTACTTC	CASSLSSLGTEQYF
14	TRBV3-1/TRBV3-2	TRBJ1-2	NA	TRBD1	TGTGCCAGCAGCCAAGGGGAACAGGGGCATGGCTACACCTTC	CASSQGEQGHGYTF
19	TRBV11-2	TRBJ1-2	NA	NA	TGTGCCAGCAGCTCGGCGGGGGGGCAGGGAACCCTTTGGGGCTATGGCTACACCTTC	CASSSAGGQGTLWGYGYTF
12	TRBV30	TRBJ1-2	NA	NA	TGTGCCTGGAGTGTATCCGGATATGGCTACACCTTC	CAWSVSGYGYTF
17	TRBV6-1	TRBJ2-1	NA	NA	TGTGCCAGCAGTGATCAACCAGGTTGGACCTCCTACAATGAGCAGTTCTTC	CASSDQPGWTSYNEQFF
13	TRBV6-5	TRBJ1-1	NA	NA	TGTGCCTCCTTGAGAGATGCGAACACTGAAGCTTTCTTT	CASLRDANTEAFF
14	TRBV29-1	TRBJ2-5	NA	TRBD1	TGCAGCCATTTACCGGGACAGGGGGCAGAGACCCAGTACTTC	CSHLPGQGAETQYF
14	TRBV7-6	TRBJ2-7	NA	NA	TGTGCCAGCACCCCGGGTTATGGTTCCTACGAGCAGTACTTC	CASTPGYGSYEQYF
12	TRBV7-8	TRBJ1-5	NA	NA	TGTGCCAGCAGCTTAGCCAATCAGCCCCAGCATTTT	CASSLANQPQHF
15	TRBV9	TRBJ1-1	NA	TRBD1	TGTGCCAGCAGCGCCATACAGGGGGCGGGCACTGAAGCTTTCTTT	CASSAIQGAGTEAFF
14	TRBV6-5	TRBJ2-7	NA	NA	TGTGCCAGCAGATCCCCCAGGGCCCCCTACGAGCAGTACTTC	CASRSPRAPYEQYF
13	TRBV6-5	TRBJ1-2	NA	TRBD1	TGTGCCAGCAGAGCGACAGGGAAGAATGGCTACACCTTC	CASRATGKNGYTF
15	TRBV6-1	TRBJ1-2	NA	NA	TGTGCCAGCAGTGAAGGCCCAGGCGTAGGATATGGCTACACCTTC	CASSEGPGVGYGYTF
15	TRBV6-5	TRBJ1-1	NA	NA	TGTGCCAGCAGCCCAACTGGGTCGGGTAACACTGAAGCTTTCTTT	CASSPTGSGNTEAFF
14	TRBV19	TRBJ2-7	once	TRBD1	TGTGCCAGTAGTATGGGGGACAGCGCCTACGAGCAGTACTTC	CASSMGDSAYEQYF
14	TRBV7-2	TRBJ2-7	NA	NA	TGTGCCAGCAGCCCTATGGGGGTTTCCTACGAGCAGTACTTC	CASSPMGVSYEQYF
16	TRBV7-2	TRBJ2-5	NA	TRBD2	TGTGCCAGCAGCCAGGGACTAGCGGGGGGGCGTGAGACCCAGTACTTC	CASSQGLAGGRETQYF
14	TRBV2	TRBJ1-2	NA	TRBD1	TGTGCCAGCAGGGCCGAACAGGGGGCGCGTGGCTACACCTTC	CASRAEQGARGYTF
14	TRBV6-5	TRBJ1-2	NA	NA	TGTGCCAGCAAGTCCACAGGCGCTAACTATGGCTACACCTTC	CASKSTGANYGYTF
18	TRBV16	TRBJ1-5	NA	NA	TGTGCCAGCAGCCAATCATACCAGGGGCCCGGTTGGAATCAGCCCCAGCATTTT	CASSQSYQGPGWNQPQHF
13	TRBV6-5	TRBJ2-2	NA	TRBD1	TGTGCCATACAGGGGGCGAGCACCGGGGAGCTGTTTTTT	CAIQGASTGELFF
15	TRBV7-2	TRBJ1-2	NA	TRBD1	TGTGCCAGCAGCTTAGCGCAAGAGGGGGCAGGCGGCTACACCTTC	CASSLAQEGAGGYTF
13	TRBV14	TRBJ2-1	NA	NA	TGTGCCAGCAGCCGTCAAGCGGGCAATGAGCAGTTCTTC	CASSRQAGNEQFF
13	TRBV28	TRBJ2-1	NA	NA	TGTGCCAGCAGGACGGACAACTACAATGAGCAGTTCTTC	CASRTDNYNEQFF
15	TRBV7-2	TRBJ2-7	NA	TRBD2	TGTGCCAGCAGCGAGGGACTAGTCAGCTCCTACGAGCAGTACTTC	CASSEGLVSSYEQYF
11	TRBV30	TRBJ1-1	few	NA	TGTGCCTGTGAGAGGAACACTGAAGCTTTCTTT	CACERNTEAFF
12	TRBV19	TRBJ1-1	NA	NA	TGTGCCAGCGAAAACATGAACACTGAAGCTTTCTTT	CASENMNTEAFF
14	TRBV21-1	TRBJ2-2	NA	NA	TGTGCCAGCACCGCAGGGGAGAACACCGGGGAGCTGTTTTTT	CASTAGENTGELFF
13	TRBV3-1/TRBV3-2	TRBJ1-1	NA	NA	TGTGCCAGCAGCCCAGGGGCCCGACTCGGAGCTTTCTTT	CASSPGARLGAFF
13	TRBV6-6	TRBJ1-2	NA	NA	TGTGCCAGCCAGGCCGACAGCCCCTATGGCTACACCTTC	CASQADSPYGYTF
13	TRBV6-5	TRBJ1-1	NA	NA	TGTGCCAGCAGTTACTCGCAGCCAGGTAAAACTTTCTTT	CASSYSQPGKTFF
16	TRBV7-2	TRBJ2-5	NA	TRBD2	TGTGCCAGCGCATACCCTTCGGGGGGGGCGAAAGAGACCCAGTACTTC	CASAYPSGGAKETQYF
15	TRBV2	TRBJ2-5	NA	NA	TGTGCCAGCAGTGAAGAGGGAGGGGGGACGGAGACCCAGTACTTC	CASSEEGGGTETQYF
15	TRBV30	TRBJ2-7	NA	TRBD2	TGTGCCTGGGACTGGGGGCTAGCGGGGGCAAATGAGCAGTACTTC	CAWDWGLAGANEQYF
15	TRBV7-2	TRBJ1-1	NA	TRBD1	TGTGCCAGCAGCTTAAGACAGGGGGCGCATCGTGAAGCTTTCTTT	CASSLRQGAHREAFF
15	TRBV15	TRBJ1-6	NA	NA	TGTGCCACCAGCAGAACTGGGCCTTATAATTCACCCCTCCACTTT	CATSRTGPYNSPLHF
13	TRBV5-5	TRBJ1-1	NA	NA	TGTGCCAGCAGCTTTTCTGGGAGCACTGAAGCTTTCTTT	CASSFSGSTEAFF
14	TRBV19	TRBJ2-3	NA	NA	TGTGCCAGTAGTACCAGCCCGGTCGGAAATACGCAGTATTTT	CASSTSPVGNTQYF
15	TRBV28	TRBJ1-5	NA	NA	TGTGCCAGCAGTCTTGCCGGGACACAGAATCAGCCCCAGCATTTT	CASSLAGTQNQPQHF
12	TRBV19	TRBJ2-2	NA	NA	TGTGCCAGTACCCCAGAACCCGGGGAGCTGTTTTTT	CASTPEPGELFF
15	TRBV4-1	TRBJ1-2	NA	NA	TGCGCCAGCAGCCAAGATCGGTCAGGGGAAGCTGGCTACACCTTC	CASSQDRSGEAGYTF
13	TRBV5-6	TRBJ2-7	NA	NA	TGTGCCAGCAGCTACGGACGGTCCTACGAGCAGTACTTC	CASSYGRSYEQYF
15	TRBV18	TRBJ1-2	NA	NA	TGTGCCAGCTCACCCCGGGGAGGGGATGGCTATGGCTACACCTTC	CASSPRGGDGYGYTF